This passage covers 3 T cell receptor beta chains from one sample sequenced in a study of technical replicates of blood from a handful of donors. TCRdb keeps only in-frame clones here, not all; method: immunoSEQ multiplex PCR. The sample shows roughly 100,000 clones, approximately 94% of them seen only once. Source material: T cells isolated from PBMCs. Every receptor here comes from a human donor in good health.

In DNA form, the CDR3 reads TGTGCCAGCAGTCCCTTCGCGGGAGGGCCGATCACCGGGGAGCTGTTTTTT. This codes for CASSPFAGGPITGELFF. The chain recombines TRBV4-2 with TRBJ2-2, with TRBD2 matching 9 bases. V lost 6 bases and J lost 4; bases outside the gene matches: 12. Germline loops: CDR1 LGHNA, CDR2 YNFKEQ. This CDR3 comprises 17 residues.

CDR3 region: CASSQYRQDNTEAFF. The CDR3 DNA reads as TGTGCCAGCAGCCAATACAGACAGGACAACACTGAAGCTTTCTTT. The chain recombines TRBV11-2 with TRBJ1-1; possible D gene TRBD1, 6 bases. The CDR3 consists of 15 residues. Germline V lookup: CDR1 SGHAT, CDR2 FQNNGV. The V and J ends lost 5 bases and 2 bases respectively, with 15 bases between them.

The CDR3 loop is CASSASIKRAYGYTF. The DNA for the CDR3 is TGTGCCAGCAGCGCGTCTATAAAGCGGGCCTATGGCTACACCTTC. The V gene is TRBV9, the J gene TRBJ1-2, with no clear D. The V and J ends lost 3 bases and 4 bases respectively, with 16 bases between them. In germline, CDR1 is SGDLS, CDR2 YYNGEE. The CDR3 has 15 residues.